Following are 13 T cell receptor beta chains from one sample sequenced in a study of T-cell reconstitution after alpha-beta-depleted transplantation in children. Researchers prepared the TCRbeta library using unique molecular identifiers, the study reports. TCRdb re-analysed the PCR reads in MiXCR, keeping a single row per CDR3 protein. The data contain a few hundred thousand distinct CDR3 sequences, 27% of them singletons. Sequencing used PBMCs, obtained before TCRalphabeta/CD19-depleted stem cell transplant. Receptors were obtained from a boy under two years old with Wiskott-Aldrich syndrome, due to receive a stem cell transplant.

V gene TRBV12-3 or TRBV12-4 combines with J gene TRBJ2-1, with 10 bases that match TRBD2. The CDR3 has 16 residues. The V segment lost 4 bases and the J segment 1 base; nucleotides outside the gene matches: 4. CDR3 amino acids: CASSSNSGRSYNEQFF. DNA of the CDR3: TGTGCCAGCAGTTCGAATAGCGGGAGGTCCTACAATGAGCAGTTCTTC.

This clonotype was counted between two and nine times. The V gene is TRBV28, the J gene TRBJ1-1; D is unresolved. CDR1 is MDHEN, CDR2 SYDVKM, per germline. V shed 5 bases and J shed 3 bases, with 7 bases lying between them. The CDR3 has 12 residues. CDR3 sequence: CASSGRDTEAFF. CDR3 DNA sequence: TGTGCCAGCAGTGGACGGGACACTGAAGCTTTCTTT.

This clonotype was counted only a few times. The chain joins TRBV5-1 to TRBJ2-3, with TRBD2 matching 8 bases. This CDR3 is 12 amino acids long. V lost 4 bases and J lost 9; bases outside the gene matches: 4. Germline V gives CDR1 SGHRS, CDR2 YFSETQ. CDR3 amino acids: CASSQLAETQYF. Here the CDR3 DNA reads TGCGCCAGCAGCCAACTAGCGGAGACGCAGTATTTT.

The gene calls are TRBV5-1 and TRBJ2-1, with 8 bases aligning to TRBD2. Germline-derived CDR1 and CDR2 are SGHRS and YFSETQ. The CDR3 is made up of 15 amino acids. The ends lost 0 bases at V and 8 bases at J; junction bases unmatched: 7. In nucleotides, the CDR3 is TGCGCCAGCAGCTTGGCTCTCGGGAGGGCCGATGAGCAGTTCTTC. It codes for CASSLALGRADEQFF.

This clonotype was seen only a few times. V and J are TRBV4-2 and TRBJ2-5, with D perhaps matching TRBD2 (6 bases). This CDR3 is 15 amino acids long. Germline V gene sequence: CDR1 LGHNA, CDR2 YNFKEQ. V dropped 0 bases and J dropped 5 bases, with 13 bases sitting between them. CDR3 DNA: TGTGCCAGCAGCCAAGACGCGGGGCCGTGGGAGACCCAGTACTTC. It yields the protein CASSQDAGPWETQYF.

V is TRBV12-3 or TRBV12-4 and J is TRBJ1-1, with no clear D. The CDR3 length is 13 residues. With 6 bases removed from V and 3 bases from J, the gap between germline ends came to 11 bases. The CDR3 spells CASRSRGDTEAFF. The DNA for the CDR3 is TGTGCCAGCAGGTCCCGCGGCGACACTGAAGCTTTCTTT.

A few counts support this clonotype. The chain joins TRBV5-1 to TRBJ2-5; D is ambiguous. The CDR3 totals 14 residues. Deletions cut 1 base from V and 5 bases from J, with 12 bases between. Germline V gene data show CDR1 as SGHRS and CDR2 as YFSETQ. CDR3 amino acids: CASSLFYGRETQYF. Here the CDR3 DNA reads TGCGCCAGCAGCTTGTTCTACGGACGGGAGACCCAGTACTTC.

This clonotype was seen a handful of times. The chain recombines TRBV5-1 with TRBJ1-2; D gene uncertain. Germline assignment: CDR1 SGHRS and CDR2 YFSETQ. The CDR3 sequence is 13 residues long. V was shortened by 1 base and J by 6 bases, with 10 bases between the two germline ends. The chain's CDR3 is CASSLSGIDGYTF. DNA of the CDR3: TGCGCCAGCAGCTTGTCCGGGATCGATGGCTACACCTTC. Supplemented by reference TRBV5-1 and TRBJ1-2, the full variable domain reads KAGVTQTPRYLIKTRGQQVTLSCSPISGHRSVSWYQQTPGQGLQFLFEYFSETQRNKGNFPGRFSGRQFSNSRSEMNVSTLELGDSALYLCASSLSGIDGYTFGSGTRLTVV.

V and J are TRBV12-3 or TRBV12-4 and TRBJ2-4; no definite D call. The CDR3 spans 16 residues. Trimming stripped 5 bases from V and 0 bases from J, with 14 bases between. CDR3 sequence: CASSPSGALAKNIQYF. Here the CDR3 DNA reads TGTGCCAGCAGTCCATCGGGCGCTCTAGCCAAAAACATTCAGTACTTC.

This clonotype showed up just a few times. The chain is built from TRBV5-1 and TRBJ2-5; 7 nucleotides agree with TRBD1. CDR3 size: 15 residues. Germline values: CDR1 SGHRS, CDR2 YFSETQ. V gave up 2 bases and J gave up 3 bases; unmatched junction bases: 7. The CDR3 loop is CASSFYNRGKETQYF. CDR3 nucleotide sequence: TGCGCCAGCAGCTTCTATAACAGGGGAAAAGAGACCCAGTACTTC.

V and J are TRBV12-3 or TRBV12-4 and TRBJ2-5; D gene uncertain. Trimming pared 1 base from V and 5 bases from J, leaving 20 bases between. The CDR3 runs to 17 residues. The CDR3 bases are TGTGCCAGCAGTTTAGGCAGATCAACCGAGCCCGGGGAGACCCAGTACTTC. It codes for CASSLGRSTEPGETQYF.

The chain links TRBV28 to TRBJ1-2; 9 bases agree with TRBD1. Germline V CDR1 and CDR2: MDHEN, SYDVKM. The V and J ends lost 8 bases and 4 bases, in that order; junction bases with no gene match: 11. This CDR3 has 15 residues. The CDR3 coding sequence is TGTGCCAGCCTCACCGGGACAGGGTCTCCCTATGGCTACACCTTC. Protein: CASLTGTGSPYGYTF.

The V call is TRBV20-1, the J call TRBJ1-1, with a weak D call TRBD1 (6 bases). The CDR3 loop spans 16 amino acids. Per the germline V gene, CDR1 is DFQATT and CDR2 is SNEGSKA (reference sequence). Trimming stripped 4 bases from V and 1 base from J, with 19 bases between. The CDR3 reads CSAIRWGHFSNTEAFF. Written as DNA, the CDR3 is TGCAGTGCTATTCGTTGGGGACACTTCTCGAACACTGAAGCTTTCTTT.